The rows below give T cell receptor beta chains drawn from one sample of a study of blood T cell repertoires in COVID-19. Profiled with immunoSEQ multiplex PCR; TCRdb holds only in-frame clones, not every one. The profile shows roughly 200,000 clones, about nine tenths of them singletons. Specimen: peripheral blood. The receptors shown here come from a man between 40 and 49 years old with acute or convalescent COVID-19. Both conserved end residues are part of each CDR3. The D gene is left open where the match is weak. The size of a clone is reported for some rows only, either as once, few or many, or as a class for expanded clones.

TRBV5-4	NA	TRBJ1-1	NA	CASSLPGSLLNTEAFF	TGTGCCAGCAGCTTACCGGGGTCCCTGTTAAACACTGAAGCTTTCTTT
TRBV7-2	NA	TRBJ2-1	NA	CASQRASPLRGDEQFF	TGTGCCAGCCAAAGGGCATCCCCACTCAGGGGCGATGAGCAGTTCTTC
TRBV13	NA	TRBJ2-5	NA	CASSVYRGTQYF	TGTGCCAGCAGCGTATATCGGGGGACCCAGTACTTC
TRBV6-1	NA	TRBJ2-7	NA	CASSEAMQGSYEQYF	TGTGCCAGCAGTGAAGCGATGCAGGGGAGCTACGAGCAGTACTTC
TRBV5-1	NA	TRBJ1-3	NA	CASSLASPGNTIYF	TGCGCCAGCAGCTTGGCCAGTCCTGGAAACACCATATATTTT
TRBV18	TRBD2	TRBJ2-1	NA	CASSPELAGGRSGQFF	TGTGCCAGCTCACCAGAACTAGCGGGGGGCCGGTCTGGGCAGTTCTTC
TRBV5-1	NA	TRBJ1-3	NA	CASSSGLEPSSGNTIYF	TGCGCCAGCAGCTCGGGACTGGAACCATCCTCTGGAAACACCATATATTTT
TRBV6-1	NA	TRBJ1-2	NA	CASSEAGAVWNGYTF	TGTGCCAGCAGTGAGGCAGGGGCAGTCTGGAATGGCTACACCTTC
TRBV19	TRBD1	TRBJ2-7	NA	CASSIRGQGPYEQYF	TGTGCCAGTAGTATAAGGGGACAGGGTCCCTACGAGCAGTACTTC
TRBV6-2/TRBV6-3	TRBD2	TRBJ2-1	NA	CASSYSSGGPYNEQFF	TGTGCCAGCAGTTACTCTAGCGGGGGGCCCTACAATGAGCAGTTCTTC
TRBV2	NA	TRBJ1-2	NA	CASSSADSTYGYTF	TGTGCCAGCAGTTCGGCGGACAGCACCTATGGCTACACCTTC
TRBV2	NA	TRBJ1-3	NA	CASIRTTGRNTIYF	TGTGCCAGCATACGAACGACAGGCCGAAACACCATATATTTT
TRBV13	TRBD2	TRBJ2-3	NA	CASSAGGVSDTQYF	TGTGCCAGCAGCGCCGGGGGGGTCTCAGATACGCAGTATTTT
TRBV28	NA	TRBJ2-5	NA	CASSLSPRGETQYF	TGTGCCAGCAGTTTATCCCCCCGAGGAGAGACCCAGTACTTC
TRBV20-1	NA	TRBJ1-4	NA	CSASGGGTNEKLFF	TGCAGTGCTAGTGGGGGAGGCACTAATGAAAAACTGTTTTTT
TRBV27	TRBD1	TRBJ1-4	NA	CASSWGTDEKLFF	TGTGCCAGCAGTTGGGGGACAGATGAAAAACTGTTTTTT
TRBV15	NA	TRBJ2-3	NA	CATSRDASRTDTQYF	TGTGCCACCAGCAGAGATGCTAGTCGGACAGATACGCAGTATTTT
TRBV19	NA	TRBJ1-4	NA	CASSIPPYGLFF	TGTGCCAGTAGTATTCCACCGTACGGACTGTTTTTT
TRBV2	NA	TRBJ2-7	once	CASSERYEQYF	TGTGCCAGCAGTGAGCGCTACGAGCAGTACTTC
TRBV30	TRBD1	TRBJ2-5	NA	CAWSVSDRGYQETQYF	TGTGCCTGGAGTGTATCGGACAGGGGGTACCAAGAGACCCAGTACTTC
TRBV28	NA	TRBJ2-7	few	CASLDSASSYEQYF	TGTGCCAGCTTGGACAGCGCAAGCTCCTACGAGCAGTACTTC
TRBV5-1	TRBD2	TRBJ2-1	NA	CASSSGTSAYNEQFF	TGCGCCAGCAGCTCCGGGACTAGCGCATACAATGAGCAGTTCTTC
TRBV6-5	TRBD1	TRBJ1-4	NA	CASSPWDRGSEKLFF	TGTGCCAGCAGCCCATGGGACAGGGGGAGTGAAAAACTGTTTTTT
TRBV1	NA	TRBJ2-2	NA	CTSSQDRTSGDGELFF	TGCACCAGCAGCCAAGATCGTACTAGTGGGGACGGGGAGCTGTTTTTT
TRBV2	TRBD1	TRBJ2-5	NA	CATQGQGTETQYF	TGTGCCACCCAAGGACAGGGGACTGAGACCCAGTACTTC
TRBV4-1	NA	TRBJ2-7	once	CASSQDLMADSSYEQYF	TGCGCCAGCAGCCAAGATTTGATGGCGGACAGTTCCTACGAGCAGTACTTC
TRBV18	NA	TRBJ1-1	NA	CASSPRSGIDAEAFF	TGTGCCAGCTCACCGCGATCCGGGATCGACGCTGAAGCTTTCTTT
TRBV4-1	NA	TRBJ2-2	NA	CASSQDWQGLTGELFF	TGCGCCAGCAGCCAAGACTGGCAGGGACTCACCGGGGAGCTGTTTTTT
TRBV9	TRBD2	TRBJ2-1	once	CASSVGIAGDYNEQFF	TGTGCCAGCAGCGTAGGGATAGCGGGGGACTACAATGAGCAGTTCTTC
TRBV6-8	NA	TRBJ1-1	NA	CASSSPFDRQVNTEAFF	TGTGCCAGCAGTAGCCCCTTCGACAGGCAGGTGAACACTGAAGCTTTCTTT
TRBV28	NA	TRBJ1-5	once	CASSSRYQPQHF	TGTGCCAGCAGTTCGCGTTATCAGCCCCAGCATTTT
TRBV6-6	TRBD2	TRBJ2-1	NA	CASSSSAGSGNNEQFF	TGTGCCAGCAGTTCTTCCGCTGGGAGCGGGAACAATGAGCAGTTCTTC
TRBV6-2/TRBV6-3	TRBD2	TRBJ2-3	NA	CASSPIAGYHTDTQYF	TGTGCCAGCAGCCCAATAGCGGGGTACCACACAGATACGCAGTATTTT
TRBV7-7	NA	TRBJ2-2	NA	CASSLERGADTGELFF	TGTGCCAGCAGCTTAGAACGGGGGGCTGACACCGGGGAGCTGTTTTTT
TRBV5-6	NA	TRBJ2-5	NA	CASAVGTRGPQETQYF	TGTGCCAGCGCCGTTGGGACAAGGGGACCCCAAGAGACCCAGTACTTC
TRBV4-2	TRBD2	TRBJ2-3	few	CASSQGRGGAEKDTQYF	TGTGCCAGCAGCCAAGGGCGGGGGGGCGCGGAGAAAGATACGCAGTATTTT
TRBV2	NA	TRBJ1-1	NA	CASSLQGMNTEAFF	TGTGCCAGCAGCCTACAGGGCATGAACACTGAAGCTTTCTTT
TRBV27	TRBD1	TRBJ2-2	NA	CASSLWTGSNTGELFF	TGTGCCAGCAGTTTATGGACAGGATCGAACACCGGGGAGCTGTTTTTT
TRBV5-8	NA	TRBJ1-3	NA	CASSLLRGSGNTIYF	TGTGCCAGCAGCTTGTTGCGGGGCTCTGGAAACACCATATATTTT
TRBV7-9	NA	TRBJ1-5	few	CASSSDSGSNQPQHF	TGTGCCAGCAGCTCGGACAGTGGGAGCAATCAGCCCCAGCATTTT
TRBV7-2	NA	TRBJ1-2	NA	CASSADNNYGYTF	TGTGCCAGCAGCGCCGACAATAACTATGGCTACACCTTC
TRBV5-1	TRBD2	TRBJ2-7	few	CASSPWGGWRSYEQYF	TGCGCCAGCAGCCCTTGGGGGGGGTGGCGCTCCTACGAGCAGTACTTC
TRBV9	TRBD1	TRBJ2-5	NA	CASSVVAGGAETQYF	TGTGCCAGCAGCGTAGTAGCAGGGGGAGCGGAGACCCAGTACTTC
TRBV28	NA	TRBJ2-7	NA	CASSTGYYEQYF	TGTGCCAGCAGTACAGGTTACTACGAGCAGTACTTC
TRBV11-2	NA	TRBJ2-7	NA	CASSLSSPYEQYF	TGTGCCAGCAGCTTATCAAGCCCCTACGAGCAGTACTTC
TRBV24-1	NA	TRBJ2-5	NA	CATSDSGTSVKTQYF	TGTGCCACCAGTGATTCCGGGACATCCGTCAAGACCCAGTACTTC
TRBV18	TRBD1	TRBJ1-2	once	CASSPGTGYNYGYTF	TGTGCCAGCTCACCAGGGACAGGCTATAACTATGGCTACACCTTC
TRBV18	NA	TRBJ2-7	NA	CASSPPRGSSYEQYF	TGTGCCAGCTCACCACCGAGGGGGAGCTCCTACGAGCAGTACTTC
TRBV9	NA	TRBJ2-6	NA	CASSVPKGGGPDGANVLTF	TGTGCCAGCAGCGTACCGAAGGGGGGGGGACCGGATGGGGCCAACGTCCTGACTTTC
TRBV4-3	NA	TRBJ2-2	NA	CASSPRIGGRTTGELFF	TGCGCCAGCAGCCCCCGGATCGGGGGAAGGACCACCGGGGAGCTGTTTTTT
TRBV7-8	TRBD1	TRBJ2-7	NA	CASSPRDREGEQYF	TGTGCCAGCAGCCCGCGGGACAGGGAGGGCGAGCAGTACTTC
TRBV28	NA	TRBJ1-2	NA	CASLIRDTLYGYTF	TGTGCCAGCCTCATCCGGGATACGCTCTATGGCTACACCTTC
TRBV27	TRBD2	TRBJ2-3	NA	CASIGNPGGPDTQYF	TGTGCCAGCATTGGGAACCCGGGGGGGCCAGATACGCAGTATTTT
TRBV4-3	TRBD2	TRBJ2-2	NA	CASSQEFPNTREDTGELFF	TGCGCCAGCAGCCAAGAATTTCCGAATACTCGGGAGGACACCGGGGAGCTGTTTTTT
TRBV6-5	NA	TRBJ1-2	NA	CASSYAQGLYGYTF	TGTGCCAGCAGTTATGCCCAGGGCCTTTATGGCTACACCTTC
TRBV29-1	TRBD2	TRBJ2-7	NA	CSVVWRGWQYF	TGCAGCGTTGTTTGGCGGGGGTGGCAGTACTTC
TRBV7-8	TRBD1	TRBJ1-4	NA	CASSLGQGNEKLFF	TGTGCCAGCAGCTTAGGACAGGGCAATGAAAAACTGTTTTTT
TRBV5-1	NA	TRBJ1-1	NA	CASSLAVNTEAFF	TGCGCCAGCAGCTTGGCGGTGAACACTGAAGCTTTCTTT